This TCR beta chain was sequenced for a study of cytomegalovirus exposure and HLA in healthy donors. The CDR3 contains 16 residues. V dropped 4 bases and J dropped 2; count of bases not matched to a gene: 4. The germline CDR1 and CDR2 sequences are MDHEN and SYDVKM. As to this clone: Antigen: not known.

The PCR contained 60 Vbeta and 13 Jbeta primers. The data were produced by immunoSEQ multiplex PCR, yet TCRdb's version contains in-frame clones alone and is incomplete. The sample lists around 150,000 clones, approximately 9% occurring once. Study-level findings and limits: In terms of immune exposure information, only CMV serostatus was available.

This TCR came from a male donor in good health and CMV-seronegative. The sequencing input was PBMCs. The rearrangement uses TRBV28 and TRBJ2-7, with 14 bases fitting TRBD2. CDR3 in DNA: TGTGCCAGCAGTTCCTCGACTAGCGGGAGGGCCTACGAGCAGTACTTC. Its translation: CASSSSTSGRAYEQYF.